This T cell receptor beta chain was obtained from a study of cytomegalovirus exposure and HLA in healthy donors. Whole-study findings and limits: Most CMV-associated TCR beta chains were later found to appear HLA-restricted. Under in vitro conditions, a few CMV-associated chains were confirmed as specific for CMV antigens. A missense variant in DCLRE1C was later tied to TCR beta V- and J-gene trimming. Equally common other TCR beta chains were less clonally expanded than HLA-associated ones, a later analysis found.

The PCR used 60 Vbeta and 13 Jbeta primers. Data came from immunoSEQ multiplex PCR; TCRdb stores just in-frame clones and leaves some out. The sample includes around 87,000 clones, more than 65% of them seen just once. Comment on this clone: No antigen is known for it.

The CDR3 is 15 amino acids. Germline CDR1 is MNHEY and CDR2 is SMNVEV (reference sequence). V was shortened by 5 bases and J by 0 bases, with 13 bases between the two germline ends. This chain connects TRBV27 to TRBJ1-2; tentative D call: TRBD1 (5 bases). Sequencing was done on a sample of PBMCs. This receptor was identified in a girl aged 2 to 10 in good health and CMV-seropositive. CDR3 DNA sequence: TGTGCCAGCAGTGTGCGGGGCGGCACTAACTATGGCTACACCTTC. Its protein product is CASSVRGGTNYGYTF.